This is a list of T cell receptor beta chains from one sample in a study of T cell changes during pregnancy in multiple sclerosis. Using immunoSEQ multiplex PCR, the repertoire was profiled, and TCRdb retains in-frame clones only, with some absent. The repertoire consists of 90,000 to 95,000 clones, with 90% to 95% occurring once and the leading ten covering about 2.4%. The material sequenced was peripheral blood, taken in the third trimester of pregnancy. The receptor set was obtained from a female donor with multiple sclerosis, enrolled in a pregnancy study. Both conserved end residues are part of each CDR3. A D gene is named only where the DNA matches it firmly. Clone size is shown for a subset of rows, as once, few, many or a class of expanded clone.

d_gene	v_gene	abundance	j_gene	CDR3aa	CDR3nt
TRBD2	TRBV19	once	TRBJ2-1	CASSKTSGDVREQFF	TGTGCCAGTAGTAAGACTAGCGGGGACGTTAGGGAGCAGTTCTTC
TRBD1	TRBV6-5	.	TRBJ1-2	CASSYQIGTGYGYTF	TGTGCCAGCAGTTACCAAATTGGGACAGGTTATGGCTACACCTTC
TRBD2	TRBV7-2	.	TRBJ2-6	CASSLSSGAPLGANVLTF	TGTGCCAGCAGCTTATCCAGCGGGGCCCCTCTCGGGGCCAACGTCCTGACTTTC
TRBD2	TRBV11-2	.	TRBJ2-7	CASSPLSGSAYEQYF	TGTGCCAGCAGCCCTCTTAGCGGGAGTGCCTACGAGCAGTACTTC
TRBD1	TRBV25-1	.	TRBJ1-4	CASSEQTGWGKLFF	TGTGCCAGCAGTGAACAGACAGGGTGGGGAAAACTGTTTTTT
TRBD1	TRBV28	once	TRBJ1-3	CASSATRDRIYF	TGTGCCAGCAGCGCCACCCGGGACAGGATATATTTT
TRBD2	TRBV4-2	.	TRBJ2-7	CASSQDNSGKYEQYF	TGTGCCAGCAGCCAAGATAACAGCGGGAAGTACGAGCAGTACTTC
TRBD1	TRBV19	.	TRBJ1-4	CASRTGTENEKLFF	TGTGCCAGTAGAACCGGGACAGAAAATGAAAAACTGTTTTTT
.	TRBV15	.	TRBJ2-7	CATSRDRSGTYEQYF	TGTGCCACCAGCAGAGATCGGAGCGGAACCTACGAGCAGTACTTC
TRBD2	TRBV10-3	.	TRBJ2-1	CAISEFSGRGDEQFF	TGTGCCATCAGTGAGTTTAGCGGGAGGGGCGATGAGCAGTTCTTC
.	TRBV7-2	.	TRBJ2-1	CASSSQGFGEQFF	TGTGCCAGCAGCTCCCAGGGTTTTGGGGAGCAGTTCTTC
.	TRBV7-8	.	TRBJ2-5	CASSSQGSRQETQYF	TGTGCCAGCAGCTCGCAGGGATCTAGGCAAGAGACCCAGTACTTC
TRBD1	TRBV6-6	.	TRBJ2-5	CASSYGTGGEQYF	TGTGCCAGCAGTTACGGGACAGGGGGAGAGCAGTACTTC
TRBD1	TRBV28	.	TRBJ2-5	CASSLEKQGVGETQYF	TGTGCCAGCAGTTTAGAAAAACAGGGGGTTGGAGAGACCCAGTACTTC
TRBD1	TRBV4-3	.	TRBJ2-7	CASSPRTGTVYEQYF	TGCGCCAGCAGCCCGCGGACAGGGACGGTCTACGAGCAGTACTTC
.	TRBV5-1	few	TRBJ1-2	CASSPERGNGYTF	TGCGCCAGCAGCCCGGAAAGGGGGAATGGCTACACCTTC
TRBD2	TRBV28	.	TRBJ2-1	CASSTGLARDEQFF	TGTGCCAGCAGTACCGGACTAGCGAGGGATGAGCAGTTCTTC
TRBD1	TRBV5-1	.	TRBJ2-7	CASSLWSGGGYEQYF	TGCGCCAGCAGCTTGTGGTCAGGGGGCGGTTACGAGCAGTACTTC
.	TRBV19	.	TRBJ1-2	CASRSVGTTYGYTF	TGTGCCAGTAGGTCGGTAGGTACTACGTATGGCTACACCTTC
TRBD2	TRBV4-3	once	TRBJ2-2	CASSLNPSGTANTGGLFF	TGCGCCAGCAGCCTTAACCCTAGCGGGACAGCGAACACCGGGGGGCTGTTTTTT
TRBD1	TRBV7-9	.	TRBJ1-1	CASSLQGTGKAFF	TGTGCCAGCAGCTTACAGGGGACAGGGAAAGCTTTCTTT
TRBD2	TRBV28	.	TRBJ2-1	CATGLAYNNEQFF	TGTGCCACCGGACTAGCGTACAATAATGAGCAGTTCTTC
TRBD2	TRBV7-9	once	TRBJ2-1	CASSLGSRTRANEQFF	TGTGCCAGCAGCTTAGGGAGTAGGACTAGGGCTAATGAGCAGTTCTTC
TRBD1	TRBV5-4	.	TRBJ1-3	CASSPGTGGVLNGNTIYF	TGTGCCAGCAGCCCCGGGACAGGGGGCGTACTAAATGGAAACACCATATATTTT
.	TRBV18	.	TRBJ1-1	CASSPHKNTEAFF	TGTGCCAGCTCACCACACAAGAACACTGAAGCTTTCTTT
.	TRBV28	.	TRBJ2-6	CASSFPTTGPANVLTF	TGTGCCAGCAGTTTCCCTACCACGGGTCCGGCCAACGTCCTGACTTTC
.	TRBV28	.	TRBJ1-2	CASSLARKYYGYTF	TGTGCCAGCAGTTTGGCCAGAAAATACTATGGCTACACCTTC
TRBD1	TRBV7-2	.	TRBJ1-3	CASSHRGHGNTIYF	TGTGCCAGCAGCCACAGGGGGCACGGAAACACCATATATTTT
.	TRBV7-9	.	TRBJ1-4	CASSLGGLNEKLFF	TGTGCCAGCAGCTTAGGCGGGTTAAATGAAAAACTGTTTTTT
TRBD1	TRBV14	.	TRBJ2-3	CASSHGTGKITDTQYF	TGTGCCAGCAGCCATGGGACAGGGAAAATCACAGATACGCAGTATTTT
TRBD1	TRBV19	once	TRBJ2-7	CASSLDRVGYEQYF	TGTGCCAGTAGTCTGGACAGGGTTGGCTACGAGCAGTACTTC
.	TRBV27	.	TRBJ2-1	CASSPPNSVEQFF	TGTGCCAGCAGTCCCCCCAATAGCGTTGAGCAGTTCTTC
TRBD1	TRBV7-2	.	TRBJ2-3	CASSLGGQGTADTQYF	TGTGCCAGCAGCCTAGGGGGACAGGGGACTGCAGATACGCAGTATTTT
.	TRBV28	.	TRBJ1-1	CASSLKLGGYTEAFF	TGTGCCAGCAGTTTAAAGTTGGGGGGGTATACTGAAGCTTTCTTT
TRBD2	TRBV2	once	TRBJ2-1	CASSPWTTGGPKKNEQFF	TGTGCCAGCAGTCCCTGGACAACGGGAGGGCCGAAAAAGAATGAGCAGTTCTTC
.	TRBV2	.	TRBJ1-2	CASTFNFGYTF	TGTGCCAGCACCTTTAATTTTGGCTACACCTTC
TRBD1	TRBV6-5	.	TRBJ1-1	CASGTAMNTEAFF	TGTGCCAGCGGGACAGCGATGAACACTGAAGCTTTCTTT
TRBD2	TRBV7-9	.	TRBJ2-2	CASRLAGVGTGELFF	TGTGCCAGCAGATTAGCGGGAGTGGGCACCGGGGAGCTGTTTTTT
.	TRBV11-2	.	TRBJ1-2	CASSLDWGTLSGYTF	TGTGCCAGCAGCTTAGATTGGGGGACACTCTCCGGCTACACCTTC
TRBD1	TRBV28	.	TRBJ2-2	CASSVTGGLPGELFF	TGTGCCAGCAGTGTTACAGGGGGTCTTCCCGGGGAGCTGTTTTTT
.	TRBV5-1	.	TRBJ1-3	CASSLRLGNSWGNTIYF	TGCGCCAGCAGCTTGAGACTAGGGAATTCGTGGGGAAACACCATATATTTT
TRBD2	TRBV23-1	once	TRBJ2-3	CASSRWASGRNTDTQYF	TGCGCCAGCAGTCGCTGGGCGAGCGGGAGGAACACAGATACGCAGTATTTT
TRBD2	TRBV19	.	TRBJ2-7	CASSLDSGRADEQYF	TGTGCCAGTAGTTTAGATAGCGGGAGGGCCGACGAGCAGTACTTC
.	TRBV18	.	TRBJ2-5	CASSPNGGAETQYF	TGTGCCAGCTCACCCAATGGGGGGGCAGAGACCCAGTACTTC
TRBD1	TRBV29-1	.	TRBJ2-1	CSLRGGQGYPWSRSNEQFF	TGCAGCTTGCGAGGGGGACAGGGGTACCCATGGTCCCGTAGCAATGAGCAGTTCTTC
.	TRBV6-1	.	TRBJ1-5	CASSDNRVSNQPQHF	TGTGCCAGCAGTGACAACAGGGTCAGCAATCAGCCCCAGCATTTT
.	TRBV27	once	TRBJ2-1	CASSLGTRLSNEQFF	TGTGCCAGCAGTTTGGGAACTAGGCTCAGTAATGAGCAGTTCTTC
TRBD2	TRBV25-1	.	TRBJ2-1	CASSPTLADPQDEQFF	TGTGCCAGCTCCCCGACCCTAGCGGACCCGCAGGATGAGCAGTTCTTC
TRBD1	TRBV28	.	TRBJ2-7	CASSFTGQGGDEQYF	TGTGCCAGCAGTTTTACGGGACAGGGTGGCGACGAGCAGTACTTC
.	TRBV25-1	.	TRBJ2-1	CASSEGSFSYNEQFF	TGTGCCAGCAGTGAAGGCAGTTTCTCCTACAATGAGCAGTTCTTC